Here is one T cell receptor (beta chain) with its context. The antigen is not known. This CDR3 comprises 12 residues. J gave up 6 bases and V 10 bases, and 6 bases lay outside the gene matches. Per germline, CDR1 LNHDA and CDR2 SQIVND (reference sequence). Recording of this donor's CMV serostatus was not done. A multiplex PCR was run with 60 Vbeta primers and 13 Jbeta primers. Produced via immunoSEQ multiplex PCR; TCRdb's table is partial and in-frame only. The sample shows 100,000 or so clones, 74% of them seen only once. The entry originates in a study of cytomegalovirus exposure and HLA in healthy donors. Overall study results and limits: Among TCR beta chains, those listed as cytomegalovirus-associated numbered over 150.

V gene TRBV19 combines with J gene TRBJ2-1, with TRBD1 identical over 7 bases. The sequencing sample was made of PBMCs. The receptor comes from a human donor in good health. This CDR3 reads CANPQGSNEQFF. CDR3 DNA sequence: TGTGCCAATCCACAGGGGTCCAATGAGCAGTTCTTC.